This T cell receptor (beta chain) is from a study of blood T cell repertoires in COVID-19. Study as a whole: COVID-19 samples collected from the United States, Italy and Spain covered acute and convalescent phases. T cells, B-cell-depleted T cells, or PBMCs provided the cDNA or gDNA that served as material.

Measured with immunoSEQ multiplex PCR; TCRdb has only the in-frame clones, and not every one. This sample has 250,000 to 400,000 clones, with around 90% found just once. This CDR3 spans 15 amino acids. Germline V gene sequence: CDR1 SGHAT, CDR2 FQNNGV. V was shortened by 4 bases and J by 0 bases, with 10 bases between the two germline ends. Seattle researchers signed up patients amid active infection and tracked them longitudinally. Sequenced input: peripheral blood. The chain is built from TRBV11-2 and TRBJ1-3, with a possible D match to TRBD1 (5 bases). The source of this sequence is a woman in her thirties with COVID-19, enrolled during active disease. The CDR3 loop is CASSYGANSGNTIYF. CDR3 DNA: TGTGCCAGCAGCTATGGGGCCAACTCTGGAAACACCATATATTTT.